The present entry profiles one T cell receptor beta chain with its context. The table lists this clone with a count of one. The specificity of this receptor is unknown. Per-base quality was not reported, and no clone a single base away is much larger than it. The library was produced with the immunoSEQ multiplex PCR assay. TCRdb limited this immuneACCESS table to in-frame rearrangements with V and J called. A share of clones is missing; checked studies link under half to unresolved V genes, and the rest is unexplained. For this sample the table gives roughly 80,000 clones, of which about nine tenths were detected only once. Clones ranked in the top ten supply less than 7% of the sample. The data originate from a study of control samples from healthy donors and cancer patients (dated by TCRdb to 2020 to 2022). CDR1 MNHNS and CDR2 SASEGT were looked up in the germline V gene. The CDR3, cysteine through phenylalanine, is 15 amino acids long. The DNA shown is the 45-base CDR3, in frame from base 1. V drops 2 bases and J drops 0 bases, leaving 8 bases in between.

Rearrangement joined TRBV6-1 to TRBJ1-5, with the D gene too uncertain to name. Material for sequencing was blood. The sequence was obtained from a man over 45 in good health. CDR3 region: CASSEPPDSNQPQHF. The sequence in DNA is TGTGCCAGCAGTGAACCGCCGGATAGCAATCAGCCCCAGCATTTT.